Following are 12 T cell receptor beta chains from one sample sequenced in a study of cytomegalovirus exposure and HLA in healthy donors. The PCR contained 60 Vbeta and 13 Jbeta primers. Only in-frame clones appear in the TCRdb table, and some are missing; sequencing was by immunoSEQ multiplex PCR. This sample has roughly 130,000 clones, with approximately 80% found just once. Sequenced material: PBMCs. The source is a male donor in good health and CMV-seropositive.

The chain links TRBV6-5 to TRBJ1-1; TRBD1 matches 8 bases. Unmatched junction bases numbered 3, after V lost 6 bases and J lost 3 bases. The germline gives CDR1 MNHEY, CDR2 SVGAGI. This CDR3 is 13 amino acids long. Here the CDR3 DNA reads TGTGCCAGCAGGATACAGGGGGACACTGAAGCTTTCTTT. This encodes CASRIQGDTEAFF.

This clone occurred a few times. J is TRBJ1-5 and V is TRBV2; D is uncertain. CDR1 is SNHLY and CDR2 is FYNNEI in the germline V gene. V gave up 2 bases and J gave up 4 bases, with 9 bases separating them. This CDR3 spans 14 amino acids. The CDR3 DNA reads TGTGCCAGCAGTGAAAATCGGGGAAATCAGCCCCAGCATTTT. Translated: CASSENRGNQPQHF.

The V and J genes are TRBV14 and TRBJ1-2; no firm D call. The length of the CDR3 is 15 residues. V was pared by 5 bases and J by 0 bases, with 13 bases between. Germline V CDR1 and CDR2: SGHDN, FVKESK. The CDR3 bases are TGTGCCAGCAGCGGAGGCCCTTCGCCTAACTATGGCTACACCTTC. Its translation is CASSGGPSPNYGYTF.

V is TRBV27 and J is TRBJ1-5, with D hard to call. Trimming left V 3 bases short and J 0 bases short, with 9 bases between. This CDR3 has 15 amino acids. Germline assignment: CDR1 MNHEY and CDR2 SMNVEV (reference sequence). The CDR3: CASSLRAASNQPQHF. The DNA of the CDR3 is TGTGCCAGCAGTTTGCGGGCAGCTAGCAATCAGCCCCAGCATTTT.

This rearrangement joins TRBV11-3 to TRBJ1-3, with D uncertain. The V and J ends lost 5 bases and 0 bases respectively, with 14 bases between them. Germline V gene lookup returns CDR1 SGHNT and CDR2 YENEEA. There are 16 residues in the CDR3. The CDR3 region has the DNA TGTGCCAGCAGCCCTACTGCGGTCAGCTCTGGAAACACCATATATTTT. It translates to CASSPTAVSSGNTIYF.

The V gene is TRBV19, the J gene TRBJ2-6; a weak D match, TRBD1 (5 bases). The CDR3 has 17 amino acids. V was trimmed by 4 bases and J by 0 bases, leaving 13 bases between them. Germline CDR1 reads LNHDA; CDR2 reads SQIVND (reference sequence). CDR3 in amino acids: CASSTGHVISGANVLTF. The CDR3 coding sequence is TGTGCCAGTAGTACCGGACACGTCATCTCTGGGGCCAACGTCCTGACTTTC.

The chain carries TRBV6-5 and TRBJ2-3; D is perhaps TRBD2 (6 bases). CDR1 and CDR2 (germline): MNHEY, SVGAGI. CDR3 length: 16 residues. Trimming removed 0 bases at V and 0 bases at J, with 10 bases between. The CDR3 reads CASSYSSGTSTDTQYF. CDR3 sequence (DNA): TGTGCCAGCAGTTACTCATCAGGGACTAGCACAGATACGCAGTATTTT.

The V call is TRBV5-5, the J call TRBJ2-5; TRBD2 matches at 8 bases. This CDR3 comprises 18 residues. The trim removed 1 base at V and 0 bases at J, leaving 11 bases unmatched. Germline V gene sequence: CDR1 SGHKS, CDR2 YYEKEE (reference sequence). The CDR3 DNA reads TGTGCCAGCAGCTTGCAACGGGGGGGCCCGATTTACCAAGAGACCCAGTACTTC. Protein product: CASSLQRGGPIYQETQYF.

J is TRBJ2-2 and V is TRBV7-6, with 8 bases fitting TRBD1. The ends lost 2 bases at V and 7 bases at J; junction bases unmatched: 9. Germline V gene lookup returns CDR1 SGHVS and CDR2 FNYEAQ. The CDR3 runs to 16 residues. CDR3 residues: CASSLRQGAWDGELFF. Written as DNA, the CDR3 is TGTGCCAGCAGCTTAAGGCAGGGGGCATGGGACGGGGAGCTGTTTTTT.

The chain links TRBV19 to TRBJ2-6; the match to TRBD1 covers 11 bases. V lost 4 bases, J lost 4 bases, and 6 bases stayed unmatched. The CDR3 is 17 residues long. Germline CDR1 is LNHDA and CDR2 is SQIVND (reference sequence). The CDR3 region has the DNA TGTGCCAGTAGTAGGGACAGGGGGTCTTCAGGGGCCAACGTCCTGACTTTC. It specifies CASSRDRGSSGANVLTF.

The V gene is TRBV2, the J gene TRBJ2-2, with 7 nucleotides matching TRBD1. V trimming: 3 bases; J trimming: 6 bases; junction bases outside the gene matches: 10. Germline loops: CDR1 SNHLY, CDR2 FYNNEI. The CDR3 contains 16 residues. The CDR3: CASSDKNRGIAGELFF. The CDR3 DNA reads as TGTGCCAGCAGTGACAAGAACAGGGGAATAGCCGGGGAGCTGTTTTTT.

The chain uses TRBV28 and TRBJ2-7; TRBD1 matches 7 bases. With V trimmed by 3 bases and J by 3 bases, 5 bases remained unmatched. The CDR3 sequence is 14 residues long. Germline values: CDR1 MDHEN, CDR2 SYDVKM. In DNA, the CDR3 is TGTGCCAGCAGTTTTCGGGACAGTAACTACGAGCAGTACTTC. Translation gives CASSFRDSNYEQYF.